The T cell receptor (beta chain) described here comes from a study of human T cells and chemical hapten exposure. This clonotype was seen more than once but under ten times. This CDR3 is built from 15 residues. Germline V gives CDR1 KGHSH, CDR2 LQKENI. The trim removed 1 base at V and 5 bases at J, leaving 8 bases unmatched. As to time point: patch test 1, 2 weeks after DPC sensitization. Specified treatment: therapeutic diphenylcyclopropenone sensitization with weekly scalp DPC. MiXCR, run by TCRdb on the RACE reads, gives a single entry per CDR3 protein. The sample includes some 77,000 distinct CDR3 sequences, approximately 10% of them seen just once.

The receptor was derived from a woman aged 45-65 years with alopecia areata. Some clones in this sample may be carry-over from other donors' samples. The rearrangement uses TRBV18 and TRBJ2-7, with 7 bases that match TRBD2. This material consisted of whole blood, taken in connection with sensitization to the hapten diphenylcyclopropenone (DPC). In DNA form, the CDR3 reads TGTGCCAGCTCACCACTGGGGGAGGGCACCAACGAGCAGTACTTC. Its protein is CASSPLGEGTNEQYF.